These 14 T cell receptor beta chains share one sample of origin, sequenced in a study of blood T cell repertoires in COVID-19. The assay was immunoSEQ multiplex PCR, and TCRdb's table has in-frame clones only and misses some. The sample has 250,000 to 300,000 clones; about 89% are singletons. Material for sequencing was peripheral blood. All receptors come from a man between 35 and 55 years old with acute or convalescent COVID-19.

Comments on this clone: A junction end diverges from the germline sequence, so it may reflect a read error. V is TRBV3-1 (or the pseudogene TRBV3-2) and J is TRBJ1-1; unclear D gene. CDR3 length: 13 residues. Germline loops: CDR1 LGHDT, CDR2 YNNKEL (reference sequence). The DNA for the CDR3 is TGTGCCAGCACCCAAATGATCGGCACTGAAGCTTTCTTT. Encoded protein: CASTQMIGTEAFF.

CDR3 coding DNA: TGTGCCAGCATCCCGGACAGGGGCTACGAGCAGTACTTC. Protein product: CASIPDRGYEQYF. The J gene is TRBJ2-7, the V gene TRBV2, with 9 nucleotides matching TRBD1. Trimming at V came to 7 bases and at J to 3 bases, leaving 4 bases not matched to a gene. Germline CDR1 and CDR2: SNHLY and FYNNEI. This CDR3 contains 13 residues.

This chain connects TRBV6-5 to TRBJ2-1, with D possibly TRBD1 on 5 matching bases. The germline V gene encodes CDR1 MNHEY and CDR2 SVGAGI. V dropped 5 bases and J dropped 8 bases, with 10 bases sitting between them. This CDR3 has 12 residues. DNA for the CDR3: TGTGCCAGCAGTCCATGGGGCGATGAGCAGTTCTTC. The encoded protein is CASSPWGDEQFF.

This clone occurred once. The chain joins TRBV12-5 to TRBJ2-2, with unresolved D. Trimming shortened V by 2 bases and J by 1 base, and 11 bases separated the two germline ends. CDR1 and CDR2 (germline): LGHNT, FRNRAP. The CDR3 contains 16 residues. The CDR3 sequence: CASGLPADKNTGELFF. The CDR3 coding sequence is TGTGCTAGTGGTTTGCCCGCGGATAAGAACACCGGGGAGCTGTTTTTT. The whole variable domain, remainder taken from reference TRBV12-5 and TRBJ2-2, is DARVTQTPRHKVTEMGQEVTMRCQPILGHNTVFWYRQTMMQGLELLAYFRNRAPLDDSGMPKDRFSAEMPDATLATLKIQPSEPRDSAVYFCASGLPADKNTGELFFGEGSRLTVL.

CDR3 in DNA: TGTGCCAGCAGCTCCCAATTGAACACTGAAGCTTTCTTT. Its protein is CASSSQLNTEAFF. The chain has TRBV7-2 and TRBJ1-1; D gene unclear. This CDR3 comprises 13 residues. The V end was cut by 4 bases, the J end by 0 bases, with 6 bases between. Germline V CDR1 and CDR2: SGHTA, FQGNSA.

This chain connects TRBV15 to TRBJ1-2, with 7 bases aligning to TRBD1. The CDR3 sequence is 15 residues long. Germline CDR1 LNHNV, CDR2 YYDKDF (reference sequence). V trimming: 0 bases; J trimming: 8 bases; junction bases outside the gene matches: 9. Here the CDR3 DNA reads TGTGCCACCAGCAGAGACCCGGGGACAGCGGTAGGCTACACCTTC. Translating it yields CATSRDPGTAVGYTF.

J is TRBJ2-1 and V is TRBV3-1 (or the pseudogene TRBV3-2); a possible D gene is TRBD2 (7 bases). With 3 bases removed from V and 0 bases from J, the gap between germline ends came to 12 bases. The CDR3 loop spans 16 amino acids. Looked up from germline, CDR1 is LGHDT and CDR2 is YNNKEL (reference sequence). CDR3 coding DNA: TGTGCCAGCAGCCAGGGGGGGCTCGACTCCTACAATGAGCAGTTCTTC. Translated: CASSQGGLDSYNEQFF.

J is TRBJ2-3 and V is TRBV9; TRBD1 aligns across 9 bases. The CDR3 is 16 residues long. From germline, CDR1 is SGDLS and CDR2 YYNGEE. V was clipped by 4 bases and J by 6 bases; unmatched bases: 12. This CDR3 reads CASSSTTGGAVDTQYF. CDR3 DNA sequence: TGTGCCAGCAGCTCCACTACAGGGGGCGCGGTCGATACGCAGTATTTT.

Only one count was recorded for this clone. The V gene is TRBV7-6, the J gene TRBJ2-3; 9 bases match TRBD1. The V and J ends lost 5 bases and 4 bases, in that order; junction bases with no gene match: 7. The CDR3 spans 15 residues. Germline CDR1 and CDR2: SGHVS and FNYEAQ. CDR3 sequence (DNA): TGTGCCAGCAGCCCGCGACAGGGGGGAGCAGATACGCAGTATTTT. It encodes CASSPRQGGADTQYF.

This clone was recorded only once. V and J are TRBV15 and TRBJ2-7; D is unclear. The germline V gene encodes CDR1 LNHNV and CDR2 YYDKDF (reference sequence). The CDR3 covers 14 residues. Deletions cut 2 bases from V and 2 bases from J, with 10 bases between. CDR3: CATSRHFPTYEQYF. CDR3 sequence (DNA): TGTGCCACCAGCAGACATTTTCCCACCTACGAGCAGTACTTC. Looking up the rest from reference TRBV15 and TRBJ2-7 gives the full variable domain: DAMVIQNPRYQVTQFGKPVTLSCSQTLNHNVMYWYQQKSSQAPKLLFHYYDKDFNNEADTPDNFQSRRPNTSFCFLDIRSPGLGDTAMYLCATSRHFPTYEQYFGPGTRLTVT.

The CDR3 here is CASSLAAIGRGLNEKLFF. In DNA, the CDR3 is TGCGCCAGCAGCTTGGCGGCCATTGGGAGAGGCCTTAATGAAAAACTGTTTTTT. The rearrangement joins TRBV5-1 to TRBJ1-4; D is undetermined. V was shortened by 0 bases and J by 4 bases, with 19 bases between the two germline ends. CDR3 size: 18 residues. CDR1 is SGHRS and CDR2 is YFSETQ in the germline V gene.

The J gene is TRBJ2-1, the V gene TRBV12-3 or TRBV12-4, with a tentative D call TRBD2 (5 bases). The CDR3 is 13 amino acids. The ends were cut back, 4 bases at V and 10 bases at J, with 14 bases in the middle. CDR3 coding DNA: TGTGCCAGCAGTTCGGCCGGGGTGACCGAGCAGTTCTTC. Its protein product is CASSSAGVTEQFF.

In DNA, the CDR3 is TGTGCCAGCAGTGCCTACGGACGGGGGCAGCCCCAGCATTTT. This codes for CASSAYGRGQPQHF. This chain uses TRBV2 with TRBJ1-5, with D possibly being TRBD1 (5 bases). Germline values: CDR1 SNHLY, CDR2 FYNNEI. CDR3 length: 14 residues. V shed 4 bases and J shed 7 bases, with 14 bases lying between them.

Here the CDR3 reads CASSLVGESNVLTF. The DNA for the CDR3 is TGCGCCAGCAGCTTAGTAGGGGAATCCAACGTCCTGACTTTC. The rearrangement joins TRBV5-1 to TRBJ2-6, with D perhaps TRBD1 (5 bases). CDR1 is SGHRS, CDR2 YFSETQ, per germline. The length of the CDR3 is 14 residues. Trimming left V 2 bases short and J 8 bases short, with 11 bases between.